This T cell receptor (beta chain) emerged from a study of T cell responses to AZD1222 COVID-19 vaccine (dated by TCRdb to the early 2020s). Study-level background: AZD1222 recipients with second doses at about 4 weeks or about 12 weeks were pooled, because spike-specific TCR depth and breadth did not differ between schedules. A total of around 240 trial participants underwent TCR sequencing, of whom some 210 received two doses of AZD1222 and some 26 received two doses of the MenACWY control vaccine. Enrollment into the trials was organized by age into subgroups of 18-55, 56-69 and 70-plus years, and those subgroups contained roughly 150, 30 and 60 TCR-sequenced participants, respectively.

The label giving this sample's time point can be read as: baseline before first vaccination. Vaccinee samples came from UK trials COV001 and COV002, including a single-blind randomized controlled phase 2/3 trial of AZD1222 (ChAdOx1 nCoV-19) in healthy adults. For TCRbeta chain sequencing, PBMC samples from trial participants were taken at day 0 and at day 28 after the second dose. The research as a whole found: No day 14 peak-response samples were available, so repertoires were characterized only after the peak T cell response. After two AZD1222 doses, both the breadth and the depth of spike-specific TCRs were significantly higher than at day 0 and than in MenACWY recipients. Vaccine-associated CD4 TCRs spanned the whole spike protein, with dominant responses in regions 160-218 and 743-854. Most participants were white British and females outnumbered males, and the authors suggested that clonal diversity may have been underestimated. Reportedly, almost half of the unique spike-specific TCRs recognized epitopes lying outside the regions that are mutated in the B.1.351 and B.1.1.7 variants. The 56-69-year group was small, and its depth increase did not reach significance, likely because of low power. Conclusions about previously exposed vaccinees are limited because only six or seven AZD1222 recipients were SARS-CoV-2 seropositive at baseline.

Worth noting for this clone: Its binding antigen is unknown. Base quality data are lacking; no much larger clone is found one base away.

The CDR3 regions of human TCRbeta chains were subjected to immunosequencing. For the original study's pipeline: TCRs in the repertoires were compared against a reference library of SARS-CoV-2-specific TCRs that had been generated with the MIRA antigen-specificity platform. Breadth was defined as the fraction of unique TCRs that were SARS-CoV-2-associated. Depth was defined as the fraction of total T cells that were SARS-CoV-2-associated. Using the MIRA data, every spike-specific TCR was mapped to the spike region that the TCR reacted to and assigned to either a CD4 or a CD8 class. Log10-transformed breadth and depth values were compared by one-way ANOVA with Sidak's multiple comparisons tests. The immuneACCESS repertoire file appears here via TCRdb, limited to in-frame rearrangements. These files lack a portion of the clones; in checked studies, under half of the deficit traces to unresolved V genes, and the cause of the others is not known. That table furnishes V, J and clone size, whereas the DNA furnished D and trimming. In this sample the table shows 98,000 or so clones, over 85% of which occur a single time. The leading ten clones occupy around 5% of the sample.

Spanning cysteine to phenylalanine, the CDR3 consists of 11 amino acids. Left in the record is the CDR3 DNA by itself, 33 bases read in frame from the first base. V loses 1 base, J loses 6 bases, and the germline ends lie 1 base apart. The germline V gene (reference sequence) yields GTSNPN for CDR1 and SVGIG for CDR2. The material sequenced was peripheral blood, taken on day 0 of AZD1222 vaccination. This TCR was recovered from an adult in good health. The V gene is TRBV30 and the J gene is TRBJ1-6; no D gene can be assigned with confidence. The base sequence is TGTGCCTGGAGTGGTAATTCACCCCTCCACTTT. This yields the protein CAWSGNSPLHF.